Listed here are 25 T cell receptor beta chains from one sample, sequenced in a study of T cells expressing NK-cell markers (dated by TCRdb to 2018 to 2021). Library preparation was by 5' RACE. Sequencing was carried out with an Illumina HiSeq 2000. The reads were reprocessed in TCRdb, with one entry per CDR3 protein sequence and no accompanying DNA. This sample's records show approximately 420,000 distinct CDR3 sequences. The top ten clones comprise roughly 10% of the sample. The specimen sequenced was blood T cells: a sorted CD56 or NKG2C T cell subset, CD4+ or CD8+ T cells, or bulk PBMC T cells (not recorded which). The receptors come from a woman between 45 and 65 years old in good health. Donor details come from another sample of the same person, matched by shared clones.

V is TRBV11-2 and J is TRBJ2-1; TCRdb names TRBD2, which stays unverified in the absence of DNA. The CDR3 has 15 amino acids. Germline V gene data show CDR1 as SGHAT and CDR2 as FQNNGV. CDR3 protein: CASSTAGYSYNEQFF.

The rearrangement links TRBV20-1 to TRBJ2-1; TCRdb's D gene call, TRBD1, goes unchecked for lack of DNA. Germline V gene lookup returns CDR1 DFQATT and CDR2 SNEGSKA (reference sequence). CDR3 length: 15 residues. The CDR3 reads CSARGWGGNTNEQFF.

The chain uses TRBV5-1 and TRBJ2-1; TCRdb lists TRBD1, though no DNA is available to test this call. The CDR3 sequence is 19 residues long. Looked up from germline, CDR1 is SGHRS and CDR2 is YFSETQ. This CDR3 reads CASSRGLADRGSSYNEQFF.

The genes are TRBV12-3 or TRBV12-4 and TRBJ2-7; the D call from TCRdb, TRBD2, cannot be confirmed without DNA. This CDR3 has 15 residues. CDR3 region: CASSPGTSGRFEQYF.

This rearrangement joins TRBV6-5 to TRBJ2-2; TCRdb reports TRBD1, a call that lacks DNA to check it against. CDR1 and CDR2 from the germline V gene are MNHEY and SVGAGI. There are 16 residues in the CDR3. CDR3 residues: CASSPPLPIGTGELFF.

This sequence joins TRBV6-1 and TRBJ1-1. Germline CDR1 is MNHNS and CDR2 is SASEGT. The CDR3 sequence is 11 residues long. CDR3 sequence reads: CAIRGTLEAFF.

V and J are TRBV7-8 and TRBJ2-1; the TCRdb call, TRBD1, lacks DNA for checking. The CDR3 covers 15 residues. Germline lookup yields CDR1 SGHVS and CDR2 FQNEAQ. The CDR3 protein is CASSLRRGPLNEQFF. Full variable domain (outside the CDR3, taken from reference TRBV7-8 and TRBJ2-1): GAGVSQSPRYKVAKRGQDVALRCDPISGHVSLFWYQQALGQGPEFLTYFQNEAQLDKSGLPSDRFFAERPEGSVSTLKIQRTQQEDSAVYLCASSLRRGPLNEQFFGPGTRLTVL.

The chain joins TRBV6-2 or TRBV6-3 to TRBJ2-2; without DNA, the TCRdb call of TRBD2 cannot be checked. Germline V CDR1 and CDR2: MNHEY, SVGEGT. The CDR3 sequence is 18 residues long. CDR3 loop: CASSQKYGLAQNTGELFF.

This chain links TRBV7-6 with TRBJ2-1; TCRdb reports TRBD2, a call that lacks DNA to check it against. Germline values: CDR1 SGHVS, CDR2 FNYEAQ. The CDR3 spans 15 residues. The CDR3 loop reads CASSLDAGGNNEQFF.

V gene TRBV7-2 combines with J gene TRBJ1-4. The germline V gene encodes CDR1 SGHTA and CDR2 FQGNSA. The CDR3 consists of 14 residues. The CDR3 is CASSSRTGGEKLFF.

The J gene is TRBJ2-1, the V gene TRBV19; TCRdb lists TRBD2, though no DNA is available to test this call. CDR1 and CDR2 (germline): LNHDA, SQIVND (reference sequence). The CDR3 totals 14 residues. This chain's CDR3 is CASSWQGDASEQFF.

This CDR3 is CASSRQGEADTQYF. V usage is TRBV10-1 and J usage is TRBJ2-3; absent DNA, TCRdb's TRBD1 call cannot be checked. The CDR3 has 14 amino acids. Germline CDR1 is WNHNN and CDR2 is SYGVQD (reference sequence).

This sequence joins TRBV7-6 and TRBJ2-1; there is no DNA to check the TCRdb D call of TRBD1. CDR3 size: 17 residues. The germline V gene encodes CDR1 SGHVS and CDR2 FNYEAQ. CDR3 amino acids: CASSLLGSVGADNEQFF.

The V gene is TRBV12-3 or TRBV12-4, the J gene TRBJ2-1; TCRdb's D call, TRBD1, is unchecked because there is no DNA. The CDR3 covers 13 residues. Here the CDR3 reads CASSLSGAHEQFF.

The chain employs TRBV5-4 and TRBJ2-5; TCRdb picks TRBD2, but there is no DNA to check that call. The CDR3 is made up of 15 amino acids. Germline lookup yields CDR1 SGHNT and CDR2 YYREEE (reference sequence). The CDR3 sequence is CASSLVGLAGETQYF.

CDR3 protein: CASSPAQGARGETQYF. This chain joins TRBV28 and TRBJ2-5; TCRdb's D call of TRBD1 is untestable without DNA. CDR1 is MDHEN, CDR2 SYDVKM, per germline. The CDR3 runs 16 residues.

The chain employs TRBV7-9 and TRBJ2-1; TCRdb returns TRBD1, unconfirmable since there is no DNA. Germline V gives CDR1 SEHNR, CDR2 FQNEAQ (reference sequence). The CDR3 sequence is 15 residues long. CDR3 in amino acids: CASSGWEGSYNEQFF.

V gene TRBV5-1 combines with J gene TRBJ1-1. Germline V gene lookup returns CDR1 SGHRS and CDR2 YFSETQ. The CDR3 is 13 amino acids. The CDR3 loop is CASSLKGSAEAFF.

V usage is TRBV9 and J usage is TRBJ1-1. The CDR3 loop spans 14 amino acids. Germline V gene sequence: CDR1 SGDLS, CDR2 YYNGEE. The CDR3 here is CASSVAFLNTEAFF.

CDR3: CASSLHFRAGETQYF. The chain uses TRBV7-8 and TRBJ2-5; the TCRdb D gene call, TRBD1, has no DNA to confirm it. From germline, CDR1 is SGHVS and CDR2 FQNEAQ. The CDR3 covers 15 residues.

The chain carries TRBV20-1 and TRBJ2-1; the TRBD2 assignment by TCRdb is unverifiable without DNA. CDR1 is DFQATT, CDR2 SNEGSKA, per germline (reference sequence). This CDR3 has 15 amino acids. The CDR3 loop reads CSAHPPGREGREQFF.

This chain joins TRBV6-6 and TRBJ2-2; TCRdb lists TRBD2, though no DNA is available to test this call. The CDR3 consists of 17 residues. In germline, CDR1 is MNHNY, CDR2 SVGAGI (reference sequence). The CDR3: CASSSPSGGANTGELFF.

V is TRBV10-3 and J is TRBJ1-3; the TRBD1 assignment by TCRdb is unverifiable without DNA. Germline V gives CDR1 ENHRY, CDR2 SYGVKD. This CDR3 is built from 14 residues. The CDR3 sequence: CAITRTNSGNTIYF.

V usage is TRBV7-9 and J usage is TRBJ2-1; TCRdb's D call, TRBD2, is unchecked because there is no DNA. Germline CDR1 reads SEHNR; CDR2 reads FQNEAQ (reference sequence). The CDR3 loop spans 15 amino acids. The CDR3 region is CASSRGLAGLNEQFF.

The chain has TRBV5-6 and TRBJ2-7; TCRdb designates TRBD2, a call that cannot be tested without DNA. This CDR3 is 14 amino acids long. In germline, CDR1 is SGHDT, CDR2 YYEEEE. The CDR3 sequence is CASRSSGALAEQYF.